A single T cell receptor beta chain is shown here with its context. The PCR used 60 Vbeta and 13 Jbeta primers. Produced via immunoSEQ multiplex PCR; TCRdb's table is partial and in-frame only. The sample shows 90,000 to 110,000 clones, 81% of them seen only once. Per germline, CDR1 SGHTA and CDR2 FQGNSA. V was shortened by 6 bases and J by 7 bases, with 18 bases between the two germline ends. The CDR3 has 14 residues. The sample is drawn from a study of cytomegalovirus exposure and HLA in healthy donors. The sequenced material came from PBMCs. The V gene is TRBV7-2, the J gene TRBJ1-2; D is possibly TRBD1 (6 bases). This TCR came from a woman in her thirties in good health and CMV-seronegative. CDR3 loop: CASSPREGVPGYTF. In DNA, the CDR3 is TGTGCCAGCAGTCCCCGGGAGGGGGTGCCTGGCTACACCTTC.